This T cell receptor beta chain was captured by sequencing in a study of regulatory T cells in long-lasting Graves disease. According to the study, TCR beta libraries were built with iRepertoire HTBI primers and CDR3-region Arm-PCR. A single record per CDR3 protein comes from TCRdb applying MiXCR to the multiplex PCR reads. The profile shows some 240,000 distinct CDR3 sequences, about 19% of them singletons. This clonotype was detected ten times or more. The germline CDR1 and CDR2 sequences are SGHRS and YFSETQ. The ends lost 1 base at V and 0 bases at J; junction bases unmatched: 9. CDR3 size: 17 residues. Time point reported: newly diagnosed GD, antithyroid drugs for less than 3 months. Extracted RNA from PBMCs served as the source of the TCR library. These data also formed part of another study, on T cells in Graves' hyperthyroidism and ophthalmopathy. Turning to that study: Blood held most thyroid clonotypes expanded above 0.001 frequency.

The TCR originated in a woman aged 25-40 years with Graves disease. The sample here was peripheral blood mononuclear cells (PBMCs), taken at new diagnosis, from a patient treated with antithyroid drugs. The chain combines TRBV5-1 with TRBJ1-2; 7 nucleotides agree with TRBD1. As DNA, the CDR3 is TGCGCCAGCAGCTTGAACAGGGGAGGCATAACTAACTATGGCTACACCTTC. Translated, it gives CASSLNRGGITNYGYTF.